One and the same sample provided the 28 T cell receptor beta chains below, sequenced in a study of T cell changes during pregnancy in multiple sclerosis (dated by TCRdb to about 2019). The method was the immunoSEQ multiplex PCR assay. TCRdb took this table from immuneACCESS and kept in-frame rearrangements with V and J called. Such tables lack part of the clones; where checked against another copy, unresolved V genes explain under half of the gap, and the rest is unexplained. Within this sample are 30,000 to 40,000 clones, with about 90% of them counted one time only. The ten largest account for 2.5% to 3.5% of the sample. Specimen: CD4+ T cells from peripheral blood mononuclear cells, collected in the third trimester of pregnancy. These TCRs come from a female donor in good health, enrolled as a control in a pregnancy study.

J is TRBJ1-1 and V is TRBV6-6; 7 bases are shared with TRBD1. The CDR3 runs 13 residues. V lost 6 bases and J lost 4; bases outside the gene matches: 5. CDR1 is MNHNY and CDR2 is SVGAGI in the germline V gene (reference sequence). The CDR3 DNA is TGTGCCAGCAGCCCAGGGGGAGGCACTGAAGCTTTCTTT. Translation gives CASSPGGGTEAFF.

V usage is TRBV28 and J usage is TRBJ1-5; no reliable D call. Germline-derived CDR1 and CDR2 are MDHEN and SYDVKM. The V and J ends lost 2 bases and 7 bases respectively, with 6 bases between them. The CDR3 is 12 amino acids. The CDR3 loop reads CASSLRRQPQHF. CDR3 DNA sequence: TGTGCCAGCAGTTTAAGGAGACAGCCCCAGCATTTT. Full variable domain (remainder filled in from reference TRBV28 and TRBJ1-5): DVKVTQSSRYLVKRTGEKVFLECVQDMDHENMFWYRQDPGLGLRLIYFSYDVKMKEKGDIPEGYSVSREKKERFSLILESASTNQTSMYLCASSLRRQPQHFGDGTRLSIL.

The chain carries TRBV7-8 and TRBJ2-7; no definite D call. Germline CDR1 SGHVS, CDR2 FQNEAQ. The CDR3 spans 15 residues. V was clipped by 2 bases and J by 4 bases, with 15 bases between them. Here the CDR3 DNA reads TGTGCCAGCAGCTTATTGGGCGCTTTAAATTACGAGCAGTACTTC. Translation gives CASSLLGALNYEQYF. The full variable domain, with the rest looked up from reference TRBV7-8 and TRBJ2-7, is GAGVSQSPRYKVAKRGQDVALRCDPISGHVSLFWYQQALGQGPEFLTYFQNEAQLDKSGLPSDRFFAERPEGSVSTLKIQRTQQEDSAVYLCASSLLGALNYEQYFGPGTRLTVT.

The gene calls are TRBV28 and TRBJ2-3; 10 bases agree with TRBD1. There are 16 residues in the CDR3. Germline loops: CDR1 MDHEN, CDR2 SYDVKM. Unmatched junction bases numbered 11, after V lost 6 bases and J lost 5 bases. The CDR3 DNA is TGTGCCAGCAGCGGCCGACAGGGGGCGCACCTAGATACGCAGTATTTT. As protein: CASSGRQGAHLDTQYF. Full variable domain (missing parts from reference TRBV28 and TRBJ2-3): DVKVTQSSRYLVKRTGEKVFLECVQDMDHENMFWYRQDPGLGLRLIYFSYDVKMKEKGDIPEGYSVSREKKERFSLILESASTNQTSMYLCASSGRQGAHLDTQYFGPGTRLTVL.

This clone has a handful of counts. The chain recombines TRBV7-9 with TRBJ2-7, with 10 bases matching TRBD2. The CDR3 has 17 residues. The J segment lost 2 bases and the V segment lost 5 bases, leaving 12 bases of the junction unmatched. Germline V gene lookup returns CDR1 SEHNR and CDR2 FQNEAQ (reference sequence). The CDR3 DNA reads TGTGCCAGCAGCCCCCGTTGGACTAGCGGACCGGCCTACGAGCAGTACTTC. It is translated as CASSPRWTSGPAYEQYF.

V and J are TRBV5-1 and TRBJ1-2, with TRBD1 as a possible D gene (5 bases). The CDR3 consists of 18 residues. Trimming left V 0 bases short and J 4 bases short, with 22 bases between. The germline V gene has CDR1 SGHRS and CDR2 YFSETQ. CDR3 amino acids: CASSLAPGATRRGYGYTF. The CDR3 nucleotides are TGCGCCAGCAGCTTGGCCCCTGGGGCCACCAGGCGAGGCTATGGCTACACCTTC. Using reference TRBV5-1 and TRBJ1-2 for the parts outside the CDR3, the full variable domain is KAGVTQTPRYLIKTRGQQVTLSCSPISGHRSVSWYQQTPGQGLQFLFEYFSETQRNKGNFPGRFSGRQFSNSRSEMNVSTLELGDSALYLCASSLAPGATRRGYGYTFGSGTRLTVV.

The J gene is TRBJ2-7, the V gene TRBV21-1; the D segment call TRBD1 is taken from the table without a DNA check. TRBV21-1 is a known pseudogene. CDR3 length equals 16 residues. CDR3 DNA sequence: TGTGCCAGCAGCTCCAAGGAGGAAGGACAGGGGTCCGAGCAGTACTTC. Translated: CASSSKEEGQGSEQYF.

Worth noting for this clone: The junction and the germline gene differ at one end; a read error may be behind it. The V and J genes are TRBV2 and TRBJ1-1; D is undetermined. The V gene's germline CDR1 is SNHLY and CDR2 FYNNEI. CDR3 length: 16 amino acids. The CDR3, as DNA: TGTGCCAGCAGACCGGCGGTTAGCGGGGTGAAAACTGAAGCTTTCTTT. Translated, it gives CASRPAVSGVKTEAFF.

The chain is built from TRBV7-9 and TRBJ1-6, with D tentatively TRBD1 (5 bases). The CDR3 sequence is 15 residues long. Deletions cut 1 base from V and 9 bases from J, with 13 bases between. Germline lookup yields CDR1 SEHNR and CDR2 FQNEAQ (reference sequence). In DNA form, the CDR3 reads TGTGCCAGCAGCTTAGGACGGGGGGACGGTTCACCCCTCCACTTT. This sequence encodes CASSLGRGDGSPLHF.

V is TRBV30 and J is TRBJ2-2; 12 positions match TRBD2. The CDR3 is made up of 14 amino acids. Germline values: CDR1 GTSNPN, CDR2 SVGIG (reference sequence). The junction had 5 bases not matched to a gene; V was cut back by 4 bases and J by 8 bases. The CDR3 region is CAWTSGRAVGELFF. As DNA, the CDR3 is TGTGCCTGGACTAGCGGGAGGGCAGTGGGGGAGCTGTTTTTT.

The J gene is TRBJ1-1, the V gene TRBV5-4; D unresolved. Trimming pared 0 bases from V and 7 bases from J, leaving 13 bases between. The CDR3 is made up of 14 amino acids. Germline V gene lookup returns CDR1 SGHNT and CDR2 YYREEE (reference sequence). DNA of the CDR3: TGTGCCAGCAGCTTGGGCGGGAAGGGTGGTGAAGCTTTCTTT. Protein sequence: CASSLGGKGGEAFF.

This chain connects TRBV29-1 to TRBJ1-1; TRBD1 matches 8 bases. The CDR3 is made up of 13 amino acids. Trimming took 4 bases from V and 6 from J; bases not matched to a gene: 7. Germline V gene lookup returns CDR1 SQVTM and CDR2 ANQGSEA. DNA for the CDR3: TGCAGCGTTGCCCAGACAGGGGAGGCTGAAGCTTTCTTT. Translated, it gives CSVAQTGEAEAFF.

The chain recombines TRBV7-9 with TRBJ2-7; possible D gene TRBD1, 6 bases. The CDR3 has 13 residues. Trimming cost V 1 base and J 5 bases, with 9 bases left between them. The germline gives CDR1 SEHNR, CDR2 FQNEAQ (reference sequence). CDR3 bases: TGTGCCAGCAGCTTAGGTGGGGGCGACGAGCAGTACTTC. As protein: CASSLGGGDEQYF.

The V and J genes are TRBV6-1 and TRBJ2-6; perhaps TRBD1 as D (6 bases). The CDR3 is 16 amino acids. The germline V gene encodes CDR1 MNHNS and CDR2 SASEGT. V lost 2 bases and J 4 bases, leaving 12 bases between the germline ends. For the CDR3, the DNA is TGTGCCAGCAGTGAAATCAGGACAGCGGGGGCCAACGTCCTGACTTTC. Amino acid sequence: CASSEIRTAGANVLTF.

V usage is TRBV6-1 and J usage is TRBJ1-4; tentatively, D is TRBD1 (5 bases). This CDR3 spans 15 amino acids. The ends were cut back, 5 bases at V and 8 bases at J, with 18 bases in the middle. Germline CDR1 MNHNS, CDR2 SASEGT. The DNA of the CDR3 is TGTGCCAGCAGTATAGGGCTTCCAAGGGGCGAAAAACTGTTTTTT. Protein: CASSIGLPRGEKLFF.

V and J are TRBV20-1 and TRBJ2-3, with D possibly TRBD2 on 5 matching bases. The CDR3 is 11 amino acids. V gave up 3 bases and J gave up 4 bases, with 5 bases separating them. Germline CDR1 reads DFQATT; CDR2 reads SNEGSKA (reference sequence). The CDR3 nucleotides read TGCAGTGCTAGGGAGGCAGATACGCAGTATTTT. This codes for CSAREADTQYF.

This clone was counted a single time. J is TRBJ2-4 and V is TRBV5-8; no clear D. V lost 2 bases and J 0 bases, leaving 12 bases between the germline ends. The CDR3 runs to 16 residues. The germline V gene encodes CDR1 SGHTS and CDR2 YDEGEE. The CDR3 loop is CASSLGERLAKNIQYF. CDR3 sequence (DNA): TGTGCCAGCAGCTTAGGAGAAAGACTAGCCAAAAACATTCAGTACTTC. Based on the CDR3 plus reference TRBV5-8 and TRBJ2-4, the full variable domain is EAGVTQSPTHLIKTRGQQATLRCSPISGHTSVYWYQQALGLGLQFLLWYDEGEERNRGNFPPRFSGRQFPNYSSELNVNALELEDSALYLCASSLGERLAKNIQYFGAGTRLSVL.

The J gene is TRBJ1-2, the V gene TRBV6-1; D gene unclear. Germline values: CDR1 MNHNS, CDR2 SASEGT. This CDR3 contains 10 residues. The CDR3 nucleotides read TGTGCGGGCAGGAACTATGGCTACACCTTC. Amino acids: CAGRNYGYTF.

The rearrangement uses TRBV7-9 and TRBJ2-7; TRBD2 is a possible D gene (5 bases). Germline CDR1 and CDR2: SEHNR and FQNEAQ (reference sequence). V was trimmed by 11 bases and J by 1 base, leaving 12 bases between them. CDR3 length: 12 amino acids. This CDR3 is CALRAQSYEQYF. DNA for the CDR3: TGTGCCCTGAGGGCGCAGTCCTACGAGCAGTACTTC.

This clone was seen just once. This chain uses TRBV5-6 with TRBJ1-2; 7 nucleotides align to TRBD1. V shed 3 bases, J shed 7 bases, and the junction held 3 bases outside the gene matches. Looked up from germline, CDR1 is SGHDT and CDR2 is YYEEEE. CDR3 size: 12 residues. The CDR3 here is CASSSRGFGYTF. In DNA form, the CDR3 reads TGTGCCAGCAGCTCCAGGGGGTTTGGCTACACCTTC.

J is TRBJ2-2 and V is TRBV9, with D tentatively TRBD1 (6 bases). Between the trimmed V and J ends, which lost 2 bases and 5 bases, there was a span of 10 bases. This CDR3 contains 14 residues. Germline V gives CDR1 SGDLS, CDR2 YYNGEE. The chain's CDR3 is CASSVYTGTGELFF. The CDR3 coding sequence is TGTGCCAGCAGCGTGTATACAGGGACCGGGGAGCTGTTTTTT.

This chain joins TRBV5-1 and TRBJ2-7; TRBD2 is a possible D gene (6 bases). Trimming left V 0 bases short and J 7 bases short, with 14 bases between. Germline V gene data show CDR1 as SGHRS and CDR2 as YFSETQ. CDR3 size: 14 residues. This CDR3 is CASSLAGGVGEQYF. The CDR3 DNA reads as TGCGCCAGCAGCTTGGCCGGGGGAGTGGGGGAGCAGTACTTC.

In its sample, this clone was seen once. The CDR3 region has the DNA TGTGCCAGCAGCCCTCGATGGCGGGTCAATGAGCAGTTCTTC. It translates to CASSPRWRVNEQFF. The V call is TRBV7-8, the J call TRBJ2-1; maybe TRBD2 (5 bases). CDR1 and CDR2 from the germline V gene are SGHVS and FQNEAQ. This CDR3 contains 14 residues. With 5 bases removed from V and 6 bases from J, the gap between germline ends came to 14 bases.

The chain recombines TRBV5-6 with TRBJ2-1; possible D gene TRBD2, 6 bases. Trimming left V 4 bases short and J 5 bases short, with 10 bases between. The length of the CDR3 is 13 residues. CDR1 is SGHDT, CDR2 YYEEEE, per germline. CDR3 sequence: CASSRRLDNEQFF. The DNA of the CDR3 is TGTGCCAGCAGCCGCCGACTAGACAATGAGCAGTTCTTC.

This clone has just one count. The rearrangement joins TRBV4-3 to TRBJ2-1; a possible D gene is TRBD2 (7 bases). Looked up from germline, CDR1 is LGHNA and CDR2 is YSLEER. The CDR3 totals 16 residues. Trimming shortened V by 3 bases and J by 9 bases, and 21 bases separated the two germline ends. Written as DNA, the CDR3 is TGCGCCAGCAGCCAGACCCAGGGGCTGAGCGGGGTTGAGCAGTTCTTC. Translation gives CASSQTQGLSGVEQFF.

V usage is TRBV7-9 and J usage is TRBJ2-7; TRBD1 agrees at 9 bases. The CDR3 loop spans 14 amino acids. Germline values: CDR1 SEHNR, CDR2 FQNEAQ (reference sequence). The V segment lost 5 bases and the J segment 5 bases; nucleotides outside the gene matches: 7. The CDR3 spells CASSTGTGRDEQYF. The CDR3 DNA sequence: TGTGCCAGCAGCACCGGGACAGGGAGGGACGAGCAGTACTTC.

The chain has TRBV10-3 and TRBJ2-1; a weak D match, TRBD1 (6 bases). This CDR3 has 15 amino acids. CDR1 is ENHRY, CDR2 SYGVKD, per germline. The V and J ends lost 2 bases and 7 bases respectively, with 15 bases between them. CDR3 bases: TGTGCCATCAGTGAGGATGAAGGGGGAGCGAATGAGCAGTTCTTC. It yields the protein CAISEDEGGANEQFF.

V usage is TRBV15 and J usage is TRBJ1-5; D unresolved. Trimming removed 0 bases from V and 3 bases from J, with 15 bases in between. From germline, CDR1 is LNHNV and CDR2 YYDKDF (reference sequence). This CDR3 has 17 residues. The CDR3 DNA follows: TGTGCCACCAGCAGAGATCCCCTGACAAGTGTCAATCAGCCCCAGCATTTT. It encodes CATSRDPLTSVNQPQHF.